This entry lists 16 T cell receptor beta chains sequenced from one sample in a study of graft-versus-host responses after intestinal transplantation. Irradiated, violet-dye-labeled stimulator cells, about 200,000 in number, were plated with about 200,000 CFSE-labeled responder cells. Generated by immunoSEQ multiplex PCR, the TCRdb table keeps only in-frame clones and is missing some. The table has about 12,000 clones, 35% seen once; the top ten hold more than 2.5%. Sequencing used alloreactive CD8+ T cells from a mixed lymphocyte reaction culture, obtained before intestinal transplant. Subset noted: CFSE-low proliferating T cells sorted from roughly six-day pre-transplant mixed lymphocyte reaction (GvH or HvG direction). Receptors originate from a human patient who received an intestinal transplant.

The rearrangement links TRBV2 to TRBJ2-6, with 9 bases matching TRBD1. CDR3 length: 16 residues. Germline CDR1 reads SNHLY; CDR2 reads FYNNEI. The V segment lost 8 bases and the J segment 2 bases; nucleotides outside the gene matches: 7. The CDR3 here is CASSGTGSTGANVLTF. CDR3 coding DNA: TGTGCCAGCTCCGGGACAGGGTCAACTGGGGCCAACGTCCTGACTTTC.

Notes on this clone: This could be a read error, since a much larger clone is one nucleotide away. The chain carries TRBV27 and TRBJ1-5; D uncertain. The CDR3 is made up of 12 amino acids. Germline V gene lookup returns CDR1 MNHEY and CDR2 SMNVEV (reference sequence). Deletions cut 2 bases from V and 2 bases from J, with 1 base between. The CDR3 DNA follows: TGTGCCAGCAGTTTAGGCAATCAGCCCCAGCATTTT. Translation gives CASSLGNQPQHF.

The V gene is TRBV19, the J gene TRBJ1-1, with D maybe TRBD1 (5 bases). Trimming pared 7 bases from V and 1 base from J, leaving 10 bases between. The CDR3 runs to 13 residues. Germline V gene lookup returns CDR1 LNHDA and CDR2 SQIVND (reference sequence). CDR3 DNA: TGTGCCAGTATCTCGGACAAGAACACTGAAGCTTTCTTT. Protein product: CASISDKNTEAFF.

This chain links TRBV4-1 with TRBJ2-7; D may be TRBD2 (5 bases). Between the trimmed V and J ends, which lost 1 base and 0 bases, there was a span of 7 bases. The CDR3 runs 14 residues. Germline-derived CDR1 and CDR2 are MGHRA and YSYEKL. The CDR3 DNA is TGCGCCAGCAGCCAAGGGGAGAGCTCCTACGAGCAGTACTTC. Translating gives CASSQGESSYEQYF.

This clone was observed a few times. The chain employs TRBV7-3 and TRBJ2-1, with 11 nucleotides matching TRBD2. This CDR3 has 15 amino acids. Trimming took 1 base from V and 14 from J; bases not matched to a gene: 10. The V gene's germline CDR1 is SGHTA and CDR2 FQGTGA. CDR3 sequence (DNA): TGTGCCAGCAGCTTAAATGGGGGTAGCGGGAGGGCCAAGTTCTTC. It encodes CASSLNGGSGRAKFF.

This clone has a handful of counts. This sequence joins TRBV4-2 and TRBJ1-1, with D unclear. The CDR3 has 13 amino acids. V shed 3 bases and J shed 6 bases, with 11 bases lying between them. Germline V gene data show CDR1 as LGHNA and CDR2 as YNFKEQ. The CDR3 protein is CASSQDAQAEAFF. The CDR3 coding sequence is TGTGCCAGCAGCCAGGATGCGCAGGCTGAAGCTTTCTTT.

CDR3 amino acids: CASSQTPRVSYEQYF. The CDR3 DNA follows: TGCGCCAGCAGCCAAACACCCAGGGTTTCCTACGAGCAGTACTTC. V gene TRBV4-3 combines with J gene TRBJ2-7; D is possibly TRBD1 (5 bases). CDR1 LGHNA and CDR2 YSLEER come from the germline V gene. The CDR3 consists of 15 residues. V was shortened by 2 bases and J by 1 base, with 12 bases between the two germline ends.

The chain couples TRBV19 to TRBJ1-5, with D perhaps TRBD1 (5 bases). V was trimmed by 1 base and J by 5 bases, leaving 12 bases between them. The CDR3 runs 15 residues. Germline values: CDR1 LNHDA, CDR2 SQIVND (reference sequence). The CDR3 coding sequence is TGTGCCAGTAGTATAGTAGGCAGGGAGGATCAGCCCCAGCATTTT. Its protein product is CASSIVGREDQPQHF.

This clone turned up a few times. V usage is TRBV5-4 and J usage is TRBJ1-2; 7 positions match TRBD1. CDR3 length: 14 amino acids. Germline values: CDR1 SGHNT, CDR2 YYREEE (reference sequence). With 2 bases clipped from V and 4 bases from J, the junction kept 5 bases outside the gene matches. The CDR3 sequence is CASSLGGAGYGYTF. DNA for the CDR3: TGTGCCAGCAGCTTAGGGGGCGCGGGCTATGGCTACACCTTC.

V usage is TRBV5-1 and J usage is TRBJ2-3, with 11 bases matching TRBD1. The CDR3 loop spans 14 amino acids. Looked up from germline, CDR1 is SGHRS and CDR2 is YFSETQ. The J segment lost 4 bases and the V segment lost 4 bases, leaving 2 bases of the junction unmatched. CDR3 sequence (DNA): TGCGCCAGCAGCGTGGGACAGGGGGCAGATACGCAGTATTTT. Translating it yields CASSVGQGADTQYF.

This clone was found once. The CDR3 DNA reads TGTGCCAGCAGCTTAGAGGGTTGGGCAGGGAGGGACACTGAAGCTTTCTTT. Translating gives CASSLEGWAGRDTEAFF. J is TRBJ1-1 and V is TRBV7-6; D might be TRBD1 (5 bases). V was trimmed by 1 base and J by 3 bases, leaving 18 bases between them. The CDR3 sequence is 17 residues long. Germline CDR1 SGHVS, CDR2 FNYEAQ.

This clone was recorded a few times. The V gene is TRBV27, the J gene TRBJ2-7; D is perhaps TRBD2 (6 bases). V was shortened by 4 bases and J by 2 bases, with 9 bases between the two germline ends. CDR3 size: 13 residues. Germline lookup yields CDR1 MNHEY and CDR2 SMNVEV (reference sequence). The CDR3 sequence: CASSWGTAYEQYF. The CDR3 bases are TGTGCCAGCAGTTGGGGGACTGCCTACGAGCAGTACTTC.

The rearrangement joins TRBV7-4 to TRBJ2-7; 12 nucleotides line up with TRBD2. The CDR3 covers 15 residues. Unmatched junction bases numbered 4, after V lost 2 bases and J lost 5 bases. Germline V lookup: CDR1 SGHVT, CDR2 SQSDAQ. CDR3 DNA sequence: TGTGCCAGCAGCTTACTAGCGGGAGGGCCCAACGAGCAGTACTTC. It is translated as CASSLLAGGPNEQYF.

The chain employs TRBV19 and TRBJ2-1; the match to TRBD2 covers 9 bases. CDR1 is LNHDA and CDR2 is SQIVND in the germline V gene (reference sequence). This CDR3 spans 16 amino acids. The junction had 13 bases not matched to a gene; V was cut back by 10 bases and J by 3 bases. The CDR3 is CATSGKGAGGYNEQFF. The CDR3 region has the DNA TGTGCCACGAGCGGCAAAGGAGCGGGGGGCTACAATGAGCAGTTCTTC.

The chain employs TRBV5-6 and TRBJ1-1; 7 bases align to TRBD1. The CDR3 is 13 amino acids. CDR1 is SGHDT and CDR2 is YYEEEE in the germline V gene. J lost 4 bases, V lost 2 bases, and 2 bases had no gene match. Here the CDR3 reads CASSFQGGTEAFF. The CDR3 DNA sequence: TGTGCCAGCAGCTTCCAGGGGGGCACTGAAGCTTTCTTT.

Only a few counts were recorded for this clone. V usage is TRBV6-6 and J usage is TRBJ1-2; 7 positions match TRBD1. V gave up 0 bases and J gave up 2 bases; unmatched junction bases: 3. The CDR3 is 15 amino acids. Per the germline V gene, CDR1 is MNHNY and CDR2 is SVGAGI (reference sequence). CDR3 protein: CASSYSPGQNYGYTF. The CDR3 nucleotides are TGTGCCAGCAGTTACTCTCCGGGACAGAACTATGGCTACACCTTC.